This T cell receptor (beta chain) originates from a study of blood T cell repertoires in COVID-19. Study information: Sources were T cells, B-cell-depleted T cells, or PBMCs; the material itself was cDNA or gDNA.

In the authors' methods: Amplification from reference gene primers served as the basis for estimated nucleated cell counts. Libraries were prepared by immunoSEQ multiplex PCR; TCRdb keeps only in-frame clonotypes and omits some of them. The D gene and trimming were derived from the DNA, and the V and J assignments and clone size from that table. Here the sample spans around 67,000 clones, about 86% being singletons. The CDR3 is 14 residues long. Germline CDR1 reads SGHNT; CDR2 reads YYREEE (reference sequence). The ends lost 2 bases at V and 4 bases at J; junction bases unmatched: 6. Sample: peripheral blood. V is TRBV5-4 and J is TRBJ2-7; 7 positions match TRBD2. The TCR was taken from a man between 45 and 60 years old with active COVID-19. In nucleotides, the CDR3 is TGTGCCAGCAGCTTCCCGGGACTACCATACGAGCAGTACTTC. This translates into CASSFPGLPYEQYF.